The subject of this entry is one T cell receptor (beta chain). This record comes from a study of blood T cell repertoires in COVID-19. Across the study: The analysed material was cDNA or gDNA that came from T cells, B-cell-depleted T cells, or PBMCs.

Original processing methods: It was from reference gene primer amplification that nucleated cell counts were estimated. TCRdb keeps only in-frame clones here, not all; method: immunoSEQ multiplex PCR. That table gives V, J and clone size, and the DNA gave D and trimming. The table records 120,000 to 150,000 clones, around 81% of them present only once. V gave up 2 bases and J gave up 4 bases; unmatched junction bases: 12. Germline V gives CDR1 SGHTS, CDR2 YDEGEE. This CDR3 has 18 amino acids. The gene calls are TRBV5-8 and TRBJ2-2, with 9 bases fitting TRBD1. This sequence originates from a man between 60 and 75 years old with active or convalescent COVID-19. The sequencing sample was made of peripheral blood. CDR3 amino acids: CASSFEPTGGAGTGELFF. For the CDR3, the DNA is TGTGCCAGCAGCTTCGAACCCACAGGGGGCGCTGGCACCGGGGAGCTGTTTTTT.